This is a list of T cell receptor beta chains from one sample in a study of T-cell reconstitution after alpha-beta-depleted transplantation in children. Each CDR3 protein is one row after TCRdb ran MiXCR on the PCR reads. The sample carries around 960,000 distinct CDR3 sequences, about 29% recorded once. This specimen was PBMCs, mostly from graft donor cells, taken 360 days after TCRalphabeta/CD19-depleted stem cell transplant. These receptor sequences come from a boy younger than two who had a stem cell transplant for SCID, so the T cells may come from the graft donor. CDR3s include the opening cysteine and the closing phenylalanine or tryptophan. Each record gives: J gene, clone size, D gene, V gene, CDR3 DNA, CDR3 protein. A D gene is named only where the DNA matches it firmly. Only some rows state a clone size, as once, few, many or a class for expanded clones.

TRBJ2-5 few . TRBV12-3/TRBV12-4 TGTGCCAGCACCGAGGACCAAGAGACCCAGTACTTC CASTEDQETQYF
TRBJ1-2 few . TRBV20-1 TGCAGTGCGCCTAGACCGTCAGGTTTTTACGGAGGCTACACCTTC CSAPRPSGFYGGYTF
TRBJ2-7 . TRBD1 TRBV5-1 TGCGCCAGCAGCTTGGGGGGACAGACCGGCTCCTACGAGCAGTACTTC CASSLGGQTGSYEQYF
TRBJ2-7 . . TRBV29-1 TGCAGCGTTGAAGATGAAGGTCCCGAGCAGTACTTC CSVEDEGPEQYF
TRBJ1-1 few . TRBV20-1 TGCAGTGCTAGAGTCAGGCAGCACACTGAAGCTTTCTTT CSARVRQHTEAFF
TRBJ1-2 few . TRBV20-1 TGCAGTGCTCGACAGGCTCACACCTTC CSARQAHTF
TRBJ2-1 . TRBD2 TRBV7-9 TGTGCCAGCAGCGCCAGGATACCGGGACTAGCAGGGTTGTGGCAGTTCTTC CASSARIPGLAGLWQFF
TRBJ2-3 . . TRBV7-2 TGTGCCAGCAGCACCCCAGGGGCAGATACGCAGTATTTT CASSTPGADTQYF
TRBJ2-1 few TRBD1 TRBV20-1 TGCAGTGCACCGGGACAGGGTTTTGGTGAGCAGTTCTTC CSAPGQGFGEQFF
TRBJ1-5 once . TRBV19 TGTGCCAGTAGTATTGGAGGCCAGCCCCAGCATTTT CASSIGGQPQHF
TRBJ2-3 few . TRBV7-9 TGTGCCAGCAGCTTTAAGGACAGCACAGATACGCAGTATTTT CASSFKDSTDTQYF
TRBJ2-7 . . TRBV12-3/TRBV12-4 TGTGCCAGCAACCATGGGGACGAGCAGTACTTC CASNHGDEQYF
TRBJ2-2 . . TRBV12-3/TRBV12-4 TGTGCCAGCAGCCTATTTAGGGGGGGGCTGAACACCGGGGAGCTGTTTTTT CASSLFRGGLNTGELFF
TRBJ2-4 . . TRBV3-1 TGTGCCAGCAGCCAAGAAAGGGCCAGCGCCAAAAACATTCAGTACTTC CASSQERASAKNIQYF
TRBJ2-5 many . TRBV3-1 TGTGCCAGCAGCCAACCCCCACCCATAAAAGTCCGGGAGACCCAGTACTTC CASSQPPPIKVRETQYF